This T cell receptor beta chain was recorded in a study of CD8 T cells in Susac syndrome. CDR1 is LNHNV and CDR2 is YYDKDF in the germline V gene (reference sequence). Trimming stripped 5 bases from V and 0 bases from J, with 15 bases between. The CDR3 has 16 residues. With random hexamers, about 0.45 to 1 ug RNA was reverse transcribed. TCRdb ran MiXCR on the immunoSEQ multiplex PCR reads and lists one entry per CDR3 protein. The sample lists approximately 190,000 distinct CDR3 sequences, roughly 94% seen once, with 0.16% in the top ten. Sequencing was performed on CD8+ T cells from PBMCs. This receptor was taken from a human donor with Susac syndrome. The V gene is TRBV15, the J gene TRBJ2-3; D ambiguous. CDR3 residues: CATSVGFASSTDTQYF. The CDR3 coding sequence is TGTGCCACCAGCGTGGGATTTGCCTCTAGCACAGATACGCAGTATTTT.